This TCR beta chain was captured by sequencing in a study of beta chain features in type 1 diabetes. Per germline, CDR1 MGHRA and CDR2 YSYEKL. The CDR3 consists of 15 residues. The V end was cut by 4 bases, the J end by 6 bases, with 16 bases between. The entirety of the isolated RNA underwent reverse transcription, so expressed TCRB transcripts were sequenced. This table comes from immunoSEQ multiplex PCR, and its TCRdb copy is limited to in-frame clones, with some not included. The sample lists 200,000 to 250,000 clones, approximately 11% occurring once. Study observations and caveats: PCR, the amplification step, might favor shorter templates, equally in patients and controls. Shorter TCRB CDR3s, moderately but significantly so, marked every one of the four CD4+ subsets in Type 1 diabetes patients. cDNA-based sequencing might over-represent cells highly expressing TCR.

Regarding this clone: Its cognate antigen is unknown.

V is TRBV4-1 and J is TRBJ2-1; D possibly matches TRBD1 or TRBD2 (5 bases each). The clonotype originates from a man aged 18 to 29 in good health. The sequencing sample was made of central memory CD4+ T cells from blood. CDR3 sequence: CASSRLGAAGNEQFF. The CDR3 coding sequence is TGCGCCAGCAGCCGTCTCGGGGCCGCGGGCAATGAGCAGTTCTTC.